This T cell receptor beta chain was captured by sequencing in a study of blood T cell repertoires in COVID-19. Study summary: Sites across the United States, Italy and Spain contributed samples from acute and convalescent COVID-19. In each case, the material was cDNA or gDNA derived from T cells, B-cell-depleted T cells, or PBMCs.

A Seattle source enrolled patients during active infection and followed them longitudinally. CDR1 and CDR2 from the germline V gene are MDHEN and SYDVKM. V dropped 5 bases and J dropped 0 bases, with 8 bases sitting between them. The CDR3 extends over 13 amino acids. TCRdb keeps only in-frame clones here, not all; method: immunoSEQ multiplex PCR. The sample has approximately 89,000 clones, about four fifths seen once. V gene TRBV28 combines with J gene TRBJ2-7; weak D call: TRBD1 (5 bases). The sequenced sample was peripheral blood. This clonotype was obtained from an older man with COVID-19, enrolled during active disease. The CDR3 DNA reads TGTGCCAGCAGTACAGGTCCCTCCTACGAGCAGTACTTC. It translates to CASSTGPSYEQYF.